The 20 T cell receptor beta chains listed next were all sequenced from one sample in a study of beta chain features in type 1 diabetes. Reverse transcribing all isolated RNA meant expressed TCRB transcripts were sequenced. Profiled with immunoSEQ multiplex PCR; TCRdb holds only in-frame clones, not every one. The sample includes approximately 600,000 clones, around 12% seen only once; the top ten take around 0.12%. Study-level points and caveats: Moderate but significant shortening of TCRB CDR3s was recorded in all four CD4+ subsets from Type 1 diabetes patients.

The antigens for these receptors are not known. Sequencing was performed on naive CD4+ T cells from blood. The receptors were sampled from a young man with type 1 diabetes.

This clone was observed a handful of times. Other DNA sequences in the same sample also yield this CDR3. The genes are TRBV7-2 and TRBJ2-7; D gene unclear. CDR3 length: 11 residues. Germline CDR1 reads SGHTA; CDR2 reads FQGNSA. The V and J ends lost 3 bases and 3 bases respectively, with 3 bases between them. Here the CDR3 DNA reads TGTGCCAGCAGCTTTAACTACGAGCAGTACTTC. This gives the protein CASSFNYEQYF.

The chain carries TRBV30 and TRBJ2-3; 11 bases fit TRBD2. This CDR3 spans 15 amino acids. Germline loops: CDR1 GTSNPN, CDR2 SVGIG (reference sequence). Trimming removed 4 bases from V and 2 bases from J; junction bases left unmatched: 5. The DNA of the CDR3 is TGTGCCTGGATGCAGACTAGCGGGGTCACAGATACGCAGTATTTT. It is translated as CAWMQTSGVTDTQYF.

This chain joins TRBV5-1 and TRBJ2-3; D is possibly TRBD2 (6 bases). The germline V gene encodes CDR1 SGHRS and CDR2 YFSETQ. This CDR3 spans 13 amino acids. The germline V and J ends were trimmed by 2 bases and 5 bases, with 9 bases remaining between them. DNA for the CDR3: TGCGCCAGCAGCTTCGGGGGAGAAGATACGCAGTATTTT. It translates to CASSFGGEDTQYF.

This chain uses TRBV11-2 with TRBJ2-1; weak D call: TRBD2 (6 bases). CDR1 is SGHAT and CDR2 is FQNNGV in the germline V gene. The CDR3 runs to 15 residues. The ends were cut back, 4 bases at V and 6 bases at J, with 16 bases in the middle. CDR3 in amino acids: CASSSGLARANEQFF. The CDR3, as DNA: TGTGCCAGCAGCTCAGGTCTAGCGCGAGCCAATGAGCAGTTCTTC.

This clone showed up just a few times. The chain combines TRBV7-2 with TRBJ2-3; D may correspond to TRBD1 or TRBD2 (6 bases each). The CDR3 has 14 amino acids. Germline V gives CDR1 SGHTA, CDR2 FQGNSA. V lost 6 bases and J 6 bases, leaving 16 bases between the germline ends. The CDR3 DNA follows: TGTGCCAGCAGTCGGGGGACGCAGGGGGATACGCAGTATTTT. Translated, it gives CASSRGTQGDTQYF.

This clone was counted only a few times. The chain carries TRBV30 and TRBJ1-5, with D tentatively TRBD1 (5 bases). Germline CDR1 reads GTSNPN; CDR2 reads SVGIG (reference sequence). V lost 0 bases, J lost 6 bases, and 18 bases lay in between. This CDR3 has 16 amino acids. The CDR3: CAWSVSGILGGQPQHF. CDR3 nucleotides: TGTGCCTGGAGTGTATCAGGGATCCTAGGAGGTCAGCCCCAGCATTTT.

J is TRBJ2-2 and V is TRBV7-2; 9 nucleotides match TRBD1. The V gene's germline CDR1 is SGHTA and CDR2 FQGNSA. The CDR3 consists of 15 residues. V dropped 9 bases and J dropped 1; count of bases not matched to a gene: 6. The CDR3 nucleotides read TGTGCCAGTCGTAGGGGACAGGGGAACACCGGGGAGCTGTTTTTT. As protein: CASRRGQGNTGELFF.

This chain links TRBV9 with TRBJ2-3, with D possibly matching TRBD2 (7 bases). Trimming removed 0 bases from V and 5 bases from J, with 25 bases in between. CDR3 length: 19 residues. Germline CDR1 reads SGDLS; CDR2 reads YYNGEE. The CDR3 nucleotides are TGTGCCAGCAGCGTAGCTACATATTCCGGGGGGCCCGATAGAGATACGCAGTATTTT. Its protein product is CASSVATYSGGPDRDTQYF.

The genes are TRBV6-5 and TRBJ2-3, with a weak D call TRBD1 (6 bases). The CDR3 covers 14 residues. Trimming removed 6 bases at V and 0 bases at J, with 10 bases between. The germline V gene has CDR1 MNHEY and CDR2 SVGAGI. CDR3 residues: CASSRGQSTDTQYF. The CDR3 bases are TGTGCCAGCAGCCGTGGACAGAGCACAGATACGCAGTATTTT.

V gene TRBV5-1 combines with J gene TRBJ2-2, with D perhaps matching TRBD1 (5 bases). Germline CDR1 and CDR2: SGHRS and YFSETQ. The CDR3 has 15 residues. Deletions cut 1 base from V and 0 bases from J, with 7 bases between. This CDR3 reads CASSLIQANTGELFF. In DNA, the CDR3 is TGCGCCAGCAGCTTGATACAGGCGAACACCGGGGAGCTGTTTTTT.

This rearrangement joins TRBV5-4 to TRBJ2-7; weak D call: TRBD1 (5 bases). Germline assignment: CDR1 SGHNT and CDR2 YYREEE (reference sequence). The CDR3 is made up of 13 amino acids. Deletions cut 0 bases from V and 4 bases from J, with 8 bases between. The CDR3 loop is CASSLGQQYEQYF. For the CDR3, the DNA is TGTGCCAGCAGCTTGGGACAGCAGTACGAGCAGTACTTC.

This clone was picked up a small number of times. The J gene is TRBJ2-1, the V gene TRBV6-6; 7 bases line up with TRBD1. J gave up 7 bases and V 2 bases, and 5 bases lay outside the gene matches. Germline loops: CDR1 MNHNY, CDR2 SVGAGI (reference sequence). CDR3 length: 14 residues. CDR3 protein: CASSYGDSKNEQFF. Written as DNA, the CDR3 is TGTGCCAGCAGTTACGGGGACAGTAAGAATGAGCAGTTCTTC.

The sample holds a few counts of this clone. Here the CDR3 reads CASSLNFRGAEAFF. The CDR3 coding sequence is TGTGCCAGCAGCTTGAACTTTCGGGGGGCTGAAGCTTTCTTT. The chain has TRBV5-6 and TRBJ1-1; possible D gene TRBD1, 5 bases. The CDR3 sequence is 14 residues long. Trimming took 1 base from V and 6 from J, leaving 13 bases between them. The germline V gene has CDR1 SGHDT and CDR2 YYEEEE.

The rearrangement uses TRBV7-2 and TRBJ2-7; 11 nucleotides match TRBD2. The CDR3 is 15 amino acids. The trim removed 5 bases at V and 3 bases at J, leaving 6 bases unmatched. CDR1 and CDR2 from the germline V gene are SGHTA and FQGNSA. The CDR3 DNA reads TGTGCCAGCAGCGTCCGACTAGCGGGGAACTACGAGCAGTACTTC. Its protein product is CASSVRLAGNYEQYF.

This chain links TRBV5-4 with TRBJ1-2; 9 nucleotides match TRBD1. CDR1 and CDR2 (germline): SGHNT, YYREEE (reference sequence). Losses at the gene ends were 3 bases for V and 4 bases for J; bases not matched to a gene: 7. This CDR3 comprises 15 residues. The CDR3 is CASSYPQGQGYGYTF. CDR3 DNA sequence: TGTGCCAGCAGCTACCCACAGGGACAGGGCTATGGCTACACCTTC.

This clone was observed at least ten times. The V and J genes are TRBV2 and TRBJ1-5; no clear D gene. This CDR3 contains 12 residues. The ends were cut back, 3 bases at V and 10 bases at J, with 10 bases in the middle. CDR1 is SNHLY, CDR2 FYNNEI, per germline. The CDR3 coding sequence is TGTGCCAGCAGTGAGAGAAAAGATCCCCAGCATTTT. This codes for CASSERKDPQHF.

This clone came up a few times. The V call is TRBV6-5, the J call TRBJ1-6; 9 bases fit TRBD1. Losses at the gene ends were 2 bases for V and 11 bases for J; bases not matched to a gene: 10. This CDR3 is 16 amino acids long. Germline V gene data show CDR1 as MNHEY and CDR2 as SVGAGI. The CDR3 sequence is CASSYLLGTGPTPLHF. CDR3 coding DNA: TGTGCCAGCAGTTACCTCCTAGGGACAGGGCCGACACCCCTCCACTTT.

This rearrangement joins TRBV28 to TRBJ1-2, with D possibly matching TRBD1 (6 bases). This CDR3 has 13 amino acids. CDR1 and CDR2 from the germline V gene are MDHEN and SYDVKM. With 6 bases removed from V and 8 bases from J, the gap between germline ends came to 16 bases. DNA for the CDR3: TGTGCCAGCAGCTCTCAACAGGGTAGGGGCTACACCTTC. This sequence encodes CASSSQQGRGYTF.

The chain couples TRBV5-1 to TRBJ1-2, with 10 positions matching TRBD1. Germline CDR1 reads SGHRS; CDR2 reads YFSETQ. Trimming at V came to 7 bases and at J to 8 bases, leaving 11 bases not matched to a gene. This CDR3 region has 14 residues. CDR3 coding DNA: TGCGCCAGCGGTCCGGGACAGGGGATGGGAGGCTACACCTTC. It encodes CASGPGQGMGGYTF.

The genes are TRBV4-3 and TRBJ1-1, with 8 positions matching TRBD1. The J segment lost 4 bases and the V segment lost 2 bases, leaving 3 bases of the junction unmatched. The CDR3 totals 14 residues. Germline V gene data show CDR1 as LGHNA and CDR2 as YSLEER. The CDR3 region is CASSQFTGGTEAFF. DNA for the CDR3: TGCGCCAGCAGCCAATTCACAGGGGGCACTGAAGCTTTCTTT.